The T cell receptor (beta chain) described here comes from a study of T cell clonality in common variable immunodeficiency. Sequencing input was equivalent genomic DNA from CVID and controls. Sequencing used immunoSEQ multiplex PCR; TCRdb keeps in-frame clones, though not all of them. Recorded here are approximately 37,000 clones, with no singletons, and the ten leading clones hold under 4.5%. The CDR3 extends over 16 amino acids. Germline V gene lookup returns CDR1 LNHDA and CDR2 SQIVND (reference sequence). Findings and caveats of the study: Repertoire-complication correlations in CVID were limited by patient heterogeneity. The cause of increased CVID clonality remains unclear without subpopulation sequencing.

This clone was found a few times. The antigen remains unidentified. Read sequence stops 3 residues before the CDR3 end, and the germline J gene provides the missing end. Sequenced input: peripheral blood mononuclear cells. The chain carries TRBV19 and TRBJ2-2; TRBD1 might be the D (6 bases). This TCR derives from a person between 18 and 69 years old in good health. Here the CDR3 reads CASSEGVGTRNEKLFF. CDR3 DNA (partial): TGTGCCAGTAGTGAAGGGGTGGGGACAAGAAATGAAAAG.